One and the same sample provided the 21 T cell receptor beta chains below, sequenced in a study of T cell responses to AZD1222 COVID-19 vaccine. Profiled with immunoSEQ multiplex PCR; TCRdb holds only in-frame clones, not every one. Seen here are some 110,000 clones, about 88% observed once, and the top ten hold approximately 40%. Sequenced here: peripheral blood, sampled 28 days after the second AZD1222 dose. The source is an adult who received the AZD1222 COVID-19 vaccine.

The genes are TRBV19 and TRBJ2-1, with 10 bases aligning to TRBD1. This CDR3 region has 15 residues. The ends lost 6 bases at V and 7 bases at J; junction bases unmatched: 9. CDR1 is LNHDA, CDR2 SQIVND, per germline (reference sequence). The CDR3 here is CASRKLDRGRNEQFF. The CDR3 DNA reads as TGTGCCAGTAGGAAACTGGACAGGGGGAGGAATGAGCAGTTCTTC.

The chain employs TRBV28 and TRBJ1-4; TRBD1 matches at 7 bases. Germline V lookup: CDR1 MDHEN, CDR2 SYDVKM. The junction had 6 bases not matched to a gene; V was cut back by 6 bases and J by 5 bases. The CDR3 sequence is 14 residues long. The CDR3 reads CASSKGTANEKLFF. CDR3 sequence (DNA): TGTGCCAGCAGCAAGGGGACAGCAAATGAAAAACTGTTTTTT.

The count of this clone is one. This rearrangement joins TRBV3-1 (or the pseudogene TRBV3-2) to TRBJ2-1; D is unclear. Trimming took 2 bases from V and 2 from J, leaving 10 bases between them. Germline CDR1 and CDR2: LGHDT and YNNKEL (reference sequence). The CDR3 is 15 amino acids. In DNA, the CDR3 is TGTGCCAGCAGCCAACGGCAGAAAACCTACAATGAGCAGTTCTTC. Translating gives CASSQRQKTYNEQFF.

The chain employs TRBV18 and TRBJ2-7, with a possible D match to TRBD2 (5 bases). V lost 3 bases, J lost 7 bases, and 16 bases lay in between. The CDR3 length is 14 residues. Germline assignment: CDR1 KGHSH and CDR2 LQKENI. The CDR3 spells CASSPQALGEEQYF. The CDR3 DNA is TGTGCCAGCTCACCGCAGGCTCTCGGGGAGGAGCAGTACTTC.

J is TRBJ1-1 and V is TRBV24-1; D gene ambiguous. This CDR3 is built from 12 residues. V was clipped by 3 bases and J by 4 bases, with 5 bases between them. Germline loops: CDR1 KGHDR, CDR2 SFDVKD. CDR3 in amino acids: CATSDPGTEAFF. CDR3 bases: TGTGCCACCAGTGATCCCGGCACTGAAGCTTTCTTT.

The chain uses TRBV11-2 and TRBJ2-7, with TRBD1 identical over 8 bases. V lost 5 bases and J lost 3; bases outside the gene matches: 6. Germline assignment: CDR1 SGHAT and CDR2 FQNNGV. The CDR3 contains 14 residues. In DNA form, the CDR3 reads TGTGCCAGCAGCGCGGACAGGGCCAACTACGAGCAGTACTTC. Its translation is CASSADRANYEQYF.

The chain is built from TRBV7-8 and TRBJ2-7; weak D call: TRBD1 (6 bases). The CDR3 spans 13 residues. Germline V gene lookup returns CDR1 SGHVS and CDR2 FQNEAQ. V lost 5 bases and J 3 bases, leaving 11 bases between the germline ends. CDR3 region: CASSPKTGYEQYF. Written as DNA, the CDR3 is TGTGCCAGCAGCCCTAAGACAGGCTACGAGCAGTACTTC.

This clone was found once. The V and J genes are TRBV11-2 and TRBJ1-1; D gene ambiguous. CDR1 is SGHAT, CDR2 FQNNGV, per germline. Trimming removed 5 bases from V and 6 bases from J, with 7 bases in between. The CDR3 consists of 11 residues. CDR3 residues: CASSGMAEAFF. The DNA of the CDR3 is TGTGCCAGCAGCGGAATGGCTGAAGCTTTCTTT.

The CDR3 sequence is CASSLPPGQGVYNEQFF. DNA for the CDR3: TGTGCCAGCAGCCTCCCTCCGGGACAGGGAGTTTACAATGAGCAGTTCTTC. The gene calls are TRBV5-4 and TRBJ2-1; TRBD1 agrees at 9 bases. The trim removed 4 bases at V and 4 bases at J, leaving 12 bases unmatched. Germline CDR1 SGHNT, CDR2 YYREEE (reference sequence). The CDR3 sequence is 17 residues long.

The chain links TRBV5-1 to TRBJ1-1; TRBD1 is a possible D gene (5 bases). The germline CDR1 and CDR2 sequences are SGHRS and YFSETQ. This CDR3 is built from 15 residues. Trimming left V 0 bases short and J 2 bases short, with 11 bases between. In nucleotides, the CDR3 is TGCGCCAGCAGCTTGGGGGCAGGGTCAAACACTGAAGCTTTCTTT. Protein product: CASSLGAGSNTEAFF. Variable domain in full (rest from reference TRBV5-1 and TRBJ1-1): KAGVTQTPRYLIKTRGQQVTLSCSPISGHRSVSWYQQTPGQGLQFLFEYFSETQRNKGNFPGRFSGRQFSNSRSEMNVSTLELGDSALYLCASSLGAGSNTEAFFGQGTRLTVV.

The chain recombines TRBV14 with TRBJ2-5; TRBD1 matches 9 bases. In germline, CDR1 is SGHDN, CDR2 FVKESK. The CDR3 runs to 14 residues. The V segment lost 2 bases and the J segment 5 bases; nucleotides outside the gene matches: 3. CDR3 sequence: CASSQPGTGETQYF. Here the CDR3 DNA reads TGTGCCAGCAGCCAACCCGGGACAGGGGAGACCCAGTACTTC.

This chain joins TRBV11-2 and TRBJ1-2; D remains ambiguous. CDR1 is SGHAT and CDR2 is FQNNGV in the germline V gene. Trimming removed 0 bases from V and 6 bases from J, with 8 bases in between. The CDR3 has 13 amino acids. The CDR3 nucleotides read TGTGCCAGCAGCTTAGAAGGGAGAAATGGCTACACCTTC. This codes for CASSLEGRNGYTF.

V and J are TRBV11-2 and TRBJ2-1; possible D gene TRBD1, 6 bases. Germline V CDR1 and CDR2: SGHAT, FQNNGV. The CDR3 runs 16 residues. V was pared by 0 bases and J by 8 bases, with 17 bases between. The CDR3 coding sequence is TGTGCCAGCAGCTTAGAGGGGGCAGTTATCGGGGATGAGCAGTTCTTC. Encoded protein: CASSLEGAVIGDEQFF.

The count of this clone is one. CDR3 sequence reads: CASSGLGYEQYF. CDR3 coding DNA: TGTGCCAGCAGCGGACTAGGCTACGAGCAGTACTTC. The chain joins TRBV12-3 or TRBV12-4 to TRBJ2-7; 7 nucleotides match TRBD2. The V gene end was trimmed by 6 bases and the J gene end by 3 bases; junction bases not matched to a gene: 2. The CDR3 loop spans 12 amino acids.

J is TRBJ2-7 and V is TRBV13; no firm D call. V lost 0 bases to trimming and J lost 6 bases, with 12 bases between them. This CDR3 region has 14 residues. CDR1 is PRHDT and CDR2 is FYEKMQ in the germline V gene (reference sequence). The CDR3 DNA follows: TGTGCCAGCAGCTTAGGGTTGAGAGCTCTCGAGCAGTACTTC. Translation gives CASSLGLRALEQYF.

The rearrangement links TRBV2 to TRBJ2-7; D remains ambiguous. Looked up from germline, CDR1 is SNHLY and CDR2 is FYNNEI. CDR3 length: 12 residues. V was cut by 2 bases and J by 6 bases, with 8 bases left in between. The chain's CDR3 is CASSEYSFEQYF. The DNA for the CDR3 is TGTGCCAGCAGTGAATACAGTTTCGAGCAGTACTTC.

This clone has just a few counts. This rearrangement joins TRBV18 to TRBJ1-4; maybe TRBD1 (6 bases). Germline CDR1 KGHSH, CDR2 LQKENI. The CDR3 runs 15 residues. Trimming pared 6 bases from V and 6 bases from J, leaving 17 bases between. CDR3 loop: CASSYTGSEDEKLFF. The CDR3 DNA reads TGTGCCAGCTCCTACACAGGGTCGGAAGATGAAAAACTGTTTTTT.

This sequence joins TRBV7-9 and TRBJ2-3; D might be TRBD2 (6 bases). Germline assignment: CDR1 SEHNR and CDR2 FQNEAQ (reference sequence). This CDR3 has 15 amino acids. Between the trimmed V and J ends, which lost 3 bases and 0 bases, there was a span of 10 bases. The CDR3 sequence is CASSFGSASTDTQYF. CDR3 nucleotide sequence: TGTGCCAGCAGCTTCGGGAGCGCGAGCACAGATACGCAGTATTTT.

The rearrangement links TRBV7-9 to TRBJ1-1; possibly TRBD1 for D (6 bases). Trimming took 2 bases from V and 3 from J, leaving 13 bases between them. Germline V gene lookup returns CDR1 SEHNR and CDR2 FQNEAQ (reference sequence). The CDR3 contains 15 residues. The CDR3 spells CASSLPQGRDTEAFF. The CDR3, as DNA: TGTGCCAGCAGCTTACCGCAGGGGCGGGACACTGAAGCTTTCTTT.

This clone was counted once. This specimen includes other DNA sequences encoding the same CDR3. The chain uses TRBV6-5 and TRBJ1-2, with D uncertain. This CDR3 has 14 amino acids. Germline loops: CDR1 MNHEY, CDR2 SVGAGI. V gave up 0 bases and J gave up 4 bases, with 9 bases separating them. CDR3 amino acids: CASSYSGSRYGYTF. CDR3 coding DNA: TGTGCCAGCAGTTACTCCGGCAGTCGCTATGGCTACACCTTC.

The count of this clone is one. The rearrangement uses TRBV5-1 and TRBJ2-3; 7 bases are a match to TRBD2. Per germline, CDR1 SGHRS and CDR2 YFSETQ. The V segment lost 4 bases and the J segment 1 base; nucleotides outside the gene matches: 12. This CDR3 is built from 17 residues. The CDR3 spells CASSRGVLGRGTDTQYF. The CDR3 DNA is TGCGCCAGCAGCCGGGGGGTCCTGGGAAGAGGCACAGATACGCAGTATTTT.